The clone carrying this T cell receptor (beta chain) has only a few counts. This sample stems from a study of blood T cell repertoires in COVID-19. Assay used: immunoSEQ multiplex PCR; TCRdb lists only in-frame clones, some missing. The sample holds 25,000 to 30,000 clones, about 80% seen once. V gave up 6 bases and J gave up 4 bases; unmatched junction bases: 9. The germline V gene has CDR1 MNHEY and CDR2 SVGEGT. This CDR3 comprises 16 residues. The receptor was isolated from a man aged 65 to 79 with acute or convalescent COVID-19. The rearrangement links TRBV6-2 or TRBV6-3 to TRBJ2-1, with 10 bases fitting TRBD2. The sample consisted of peripheral blood. The CDR3 sequence: CASSPKRLAGYNEQFF. The CDR3 region has the DNA TGTGCCAGCAGCCCTAAACGACTAGCGGGTTACAATGAGCAGTTCTTC.